The 21 T cell receptor beta chains listed next were all sequenced from one sample in a study of T cell changes during pregnancy in multiple sclerosis. Measured with immunoSEQ multiplex PCR; TCRdb has only the in-frame clones, and not every one. The table has approximately 90,000 clones, approximately 90% seen once. The sample was peripheral blood, taken in the first trimester of pregnancy. The receptor source for this set is a female donor with multiple sclerosis, enrolled in a pregnancy study.

This clone was recorded a few times. CDR3 in DNA: TGTGCCAGCAGCGTGCTAGGATTCGGGGAGCTGTTTTTT. This translates into CASSVLGFGELFF. The V call is TRBV9, the J call TRBJ2-2; no clear D gene. Looked up from germline, CDR1 is SGDLS and CDR2 is YYNGEE. Trimming removed 2 bases from V and 7 bases from J, with 9 bases in between. The CDR3 totals 13 residues.

This chain uses TRBV5-6 with TRBJ1-1; D ambiguous. The CDR3 extends over 14 amino acids. Germline CDR1 and CDR2: SGHDT and YYEEEE. V dropped 1 base and J dropped 0 bases, with 7 bases sitting between them. The CDR3 loop is CASSLSVLNTEAFF. The CDR3 DNA sequence: TGTGCCAGCAGCTTGTCGGTTTTGAACACTGAAGCTTTCTTT.

The DNA for the CDR3 is TGCGCCAGCAGCGAGACCGCAACAGCCCCCTACAATGAGCAGTTCTTC. The encoded protein is CASSETATAPYNEQFF. The chain couples TRBV4-1 to TRBJ2-1; D is uncertain. With 5 bases removed from V and 2 bases from J, the gap between germline ends came to 16 bases. The germline V gene has CDR1 MGHRA and CDR2 YSYEKL. The CDR3 contains 16 residues.

The V and J genes are TRBV5-1 and TRBJ2-6, with D possibly matching TRBD2 (6 bases). Trimming stripped 2 bases from V and 1 base from J, with 13 bases between. The CDR3 is 17 residues long. Germline CDR1 is SGHRS and CDR2 is YFSETQ. Here the CDR3 reads CASSFGTLPSGANVLTF. The CDR3 DNA sequence: TGCGCCAGCAGCTTTGGGACTTTACCGTCTGGGGCCAACGTCCTGACTTTC.

V gene TRBV7-2 combines with J gene TRBJ2-1, with TRBD2 matching over 8 bases. CDR1 SGHTA and CDR2 FQGNSA come from the germline V gene. The J segment lost 9 bases and the V segment lost 5 bases, leaving 9 bases of the junction unmatched. The CDR3 covers 14 residues. The CDR3, as DNA: TGTGCCAGCAGCCCCCCGGGGGGGGGCATTGAGCAGTTCTTC. Amino acid sequence: CASSPPGGGIEQFF.

This clone was counted a single time. V is TRBV27 and J is TRBJ1-2; D perhaps matches TRBD1 (6 bases). There are 16 residues in the CDR3. Looked up from germline, CDR1 is MNHEY and CDR2 is SMNVEV (reference sequence). V was shortened by 5 bases and J by 0 bases, with 16 bases between the two germline ends. The CDR3 reads CASSEQGSRSNYGYTF. The CDR3 nucleotides read TGTGCCAGCAGTGAACAGGGTTCCAGATCTAACTATGGCTACACCTTC.

A remark on this clone: Other nucleotide sequences from this sample produce the same CDR3. CDR3 region: CASSEQNRGLIPGELFF. CDR3 sequence (DNA): TGTGCCAGCAGCGAACAAAACAGGGGGCTTATACCCGGGGAGCTGTTTTTT. J is TRBJ2-2 and V is TRBV9; 9 bases fit TRBD1. The length of the CDR3 is 17 residues. Trimming at V came to 3 bases and at J to 6 bases, leaving 12 bases not matched to a gene. The germline V gene has CDR1 SGDLS and CDR2 YYNGEE.

The chain combines TRBV18 with TRBJ2-6; perhaps TRBD1 as D (6 bases). This CDR3 is built from 18 residues. Germline V gene lookup returns CDR1 KGHSH and CDR2 LQKENI. V shed 2 bases and J shed 0 bases, with 14 bases lying between them. CDR3 sequence: CASSPLEGQYSGANVLTF. The CDR3 DNA reads as TGTGCCAGCTCACCATTAGAAGGACAGTACTCTGGGGCCAACGTCCTGACTTTC.

The chain uses TRBV5-1 and TRBJ1-3; D gene ambiguous. The germline V and J ends were trimmed by 0 bases and 2 bases, with 9 bases remaining between them. The CDR3 totals 15 residues. Germline loops: CDR1 SGHRS, CDR2 YFSETQ. The CDR3 loop reads CASSLARGTGNTIYF. Written as DNA, the CDR3 is TGCGCCAGCAGCTTGGCCCGAGGTACTGGAAACACCATATATTTT. Looking up the rest from reference TRBV5-1 and TRBJ1-3 gives the full variable domain: KAGVTQTPRYLIKTRGQQVTLSCSPISGHRSVSWYQQTPGQGLQFLFEYFSETQRNKGNFPGRFSGRQFSNSRSEMNVSTLELGDSALYLCASSLARGTGNTIYFGEGSWLTVV.

This chain uses TRBV6-5 with TRBJ1-2, with unresolved D. Germline V gene lookup returns CDR1 MNHEY and CDR2 SVGAGI. Deletions cut 3 bases from V and 1 base from J, with 12 bases between. The CDR3 totals 15 residues. The CDR3 nucleotides are TGTGCCAGCAGTTATGGCGGGCTCCTTAACTATGGCTACACCTTC. It encodes CASSYGGLLNYGYTF.

In DNA form, the CDR3 reads TGTGCCTGGGGGGGACTCCTTAGGCGGGGGGAGCTGTTTTTT. It is translated as CAWGGLLRRGELFF. The J gene is TRBJ2-2, the V gene TRBV30, with D perhaps TRBD2 (6 bases). V was trimmed by 5 bases and J by 8 bases, leaving 18 bases between them. This CDR3 comprises 14 residues. Germline V CDR1 and CDR2: GTSNPN, SVGIG (reference sequence).

The gene calls are TRBV5-1 and TRBJ2-5; 8 bases are shared with TRBD2. Germline assignment: CDR1 SGHRS and CDR2 YFSETQ. This CDR3 is built from 16 residues. V lost 0 bases, J lost 1 base, and 5 bases stayed unmatched. The CDR3 DNA reads TGCGCCAGCAGCTTGGTCGGCGGGGGGTCCCAAGAGACCCAGTACTTC. Its protein product is CASSLVGGGSQETQYF.

This clone was seen a single time. V and J are TRBV18 and TRBJ2-5; 7 bases fit TRBD2. CDR3 length equals 16 residues. Germline V gene data show CDR1 as KGHSH and CDR2 as LQKENI. Trimming took 1 base from V and 1 from J; bases not matched to a gene: 6. The CDR3 DNA sequence: TGTGCCAGCTCACCACGACGGGGGGACTCCCAAGAGACCCAGTACTTC. Its protein product is CASSPRRGDSQETQYF.

This chain uses TRBV27 with TRBJ1-1, with TRBD1 as a possible D gene (5 bases). Germline CDR1 is MNHEY and CDR2 is SMNVEV (reference sequence). V was shortened by 3 bases and J by 11 bases, with 25 bases between the two germline ends. The CDR3 consists of 16 residues. In nucleotides, the CDR3 is TGTGCCAGCAGTTTGTGGAAGGGGATTGGGATGATGGAGGCTTTCTTT. Translation: CASSLWKGIGMMEAFF.

The chain uses TRBV2 and TRBJ1-2; 7 nucleotides match TRBD1. The CDR3 is 15 residues long. J lost 8 bases, V lost 8 bases, and 17 bases had no gene match. The germline gives CDR1 SNHLY, CDR2 FYNNEI. This chain's CDR3 is CASSMIMQGEVGYTF. CDR3 nucleotide sequence: TGTGCCAGCTCGATGATCATGCAGGGGGAGGTAGGCTACACCTTC. Full variable domain (missing parts from reference TRBV2 and TRBJ1-2): EPEVTQTPSHQVTQMGQEVILRCVPISNHLYFYWYRQILGQKVEFLVSFYNNEISEKSEIFDDQFSVERPDGSNFTLKIRSTKLEDSAMYFCASSMIMQGEVGYTFGSGTRLTVV.

This chain links TRBV13 with TRBJ1-5; D may be TRBD1 (5 bases). Germline values: CDR1 PRHDT, CDR2 FYEKMQ (reference sequence). This CDR3 has 16 amino acids. V dropped 6 bases and J dropped 1 base, with 16 bases sitting between them. DNA for the CDR3: TGTGCCAGCAGTGAAAGAGTGTCAGGGAGCAATCAGCCCCAGCATTTT. Amino acids: CASSERVSGSNQPQHF.

This clone has just one count. The J gene is TRBJ2-2, the V gene TRBV28, with 8 nucleotides matching TRBD1. Germline loops: CDR1 MDHEN, CDR2 SYDVKM. Trimming cost V 6 bases and J 3 bases; bases outside gene matches: 3. This CDR3 is built from 14 residues. As DNA, the CDR3 is TGTGCCAGCAGACCGACAGGGGACACCGGGGAGCTGTTTTTT. It is translated as CASRPTGDTGELFF.

This rearrangement joins TRBV28 to TRBJ1-2, with D possibly matching TRBD1 (6 bases). The ends were cut back, 6 bases at V and 0 bases at J, with 11 bases in the middle. CDR3 length equals 14 residues. CDR1 and CDR2 (germline): MDHEN, SYDVKM. CDR3 nucleotide sequence: TGTGCCAGCAGCGAAAGGGGGACTAACTATGGCTACACCTTC. This codes for CASSERGTNYGYTF.

The rearrangement links TRBV2 to TRBJ1-1; 7 bases are shared with TRBD1. Germline loops: CDR1 SNHLY, CDR2 FYNNEI. V was clipped by 7 bases and J by 7 bases; unmatched bases: 12. The CDR3 consists of 14 residues. The CDR3 is CASTPMRGRGEAFF. In DNA form, the CDR3 reads TGTGCCAGCACCCCAATGAGGGGGCGGGGTGAAGCTTTCTTT.

The chain couples TRBV27 to TRBJ2-1, with a weak D call TRBD2 (6 bases). Germline CDR1 reads MNHEY; CDR2 reads SMNVEV (reference sequence). This CDR3 contains 19 residues. The germline V and J ends were trimmed by 2 bases and 2 bases, with 22 bases remaining between them. The CDR3 nucleotides are TGTGCCAGCAGTTTAATATCCAGGGCCCAGGAGGGCGCCTACAATGAGCAGTTCTTC. Translating it yields CASSLISRAQEGAYNEQFF.

The rearrangement joins TRBV25-1 to TRBJ2-7, with a weak D call TRBD1 (6 bases). Trimming took 7 bases from V and 4 from J, leaving 11 bases between them. CDR3 length equals 12 residues. In germline, CDR1 is MGHDK, CDR2 SYGVNS. In DNA, the CDR3 is TGTGCCAGCATAGGACAGAGTTACGAGCAGTACTTC. It is translated as CASIGQSYEQYF.